This passage covers 21 T cell receptor beta chains from one sample sequenced in a study of Ad26.COV2.S vaccination and SARS-CoV-2 variants. Clones were read by immunoSEQ multiplex PCR, and TCRdb kept only the in-frame ones, dropping some. The profile shows roughly 400,000 clones, around 92% of them singletons. Treatment noted: 15 to 20 received Ad26.COV2.S at low or high dose, single or two shots; roughly 5 received placebo; per-sample allocation not given. On day 63 after the first injection, vaccine and placebo recipients gave samples. Sample: peripheral blood, taken in a trial of Ad26.COV2.S vaccine versus placebo. The receptors originated from a person aged 18-65 years who received the Ad26.COV2.S COVID-19 vaccine or a placebo.

This chain connects TRBV19 to TRBJ1-5; no clear D. Germline CDR1 LNHDA, CDR2 SQIVND (reference sequence). V lost 6 bases, J lost 0 bases, and 9 bases lay in between. CDR3 length equals 14 residues. CDR3 sequence: CASRNLDSNQPQHF. CDR3 DNA sequence: TGTGCCAGTAGGAATTTAGATAGCAATCAGCCCCAGCATTTT.

Only one count was recorded for this clone. The chain couples TRBV7-2 to TRBJ2-5; tentative D call: TRBD1 (5 bases). The germline CDR1 and CDR2 sequences are SGHTA and FQGNSA. This CDR3 is built from 13 residues. Trimming stripped 6 bases from V and 4 bases from J, with 12 bases between. CDR3 in amino acids: CASRQTGPETQYF. The CDR3, as DNA: TGTGCCAGCAGACAAACAGGACCAGAGACCCAGTACTTC.

This clone was seen only a few times. The chain couples TRBV3-1 (or the pseudogene TRBV3-2) to TRBJ1-3, with 8 bases lining up with TRBD1. The CDR3 sequence is 15 residues long. CDR1 is LGHDT and CDR2 is YNNKEL in the germline V gene (reference sequence). The V segment lost 6 bases and the J segment 4 bases; nucleotides outside the gene matches: 8. CDR3 in DNA: TGTGCCAGCAGTGACAGGGGTCTTGAAGGAAACACCATATATTTT. This encodes CASSDRGLEGNTIYF.

The V and J genes are TRBV7-9 and TRBJ2-1; unclear D gene. The CDR3 runs to 11 residues. Germline V lookup: CDR1 SEHNR, CDR2 FQNEAQ (reference sequence). V lost 4 bases to trimming and J lost 5 bases, with 3 bases between them. The CDR3 is CASSWDNEQFF. The CDR3 nucleotides read TGTGCCAGCAGCTGGGACAATGAGCAGTTCTTC.

The V gene is TRBV11-3, the J gene TRBJ2-1; 8 bases line up with TRBD2. J lost 8 bases, V lost 5 bases, and 14 bases had no gene match. Germline CDR1 and CDR2: SGHNT and YENEEA. CDR3 length: 16 amino acids. CDR3 sequence (DNA): TGTGCCAGCAGCCCGAGTGGGACTAGATCAGAGCATGAGCAGTTCTTC. Its translation: CASSPSGTRSEHEQFF. The full variable domain, completed using reference TRBV11-3 and TRBJ2-1, is EAGVVQSPRYKIIEKKQPVAFWCNPISGHNTLYWYLQNLGQGPELLIRYENEEAVDDSQLPKDRFSAERLKGVDSTLKIQPAELGDSAVYLCASSPSGTRSEHEQFFGPGTRLTVL.

V usage is TRBV10-3 and J usage is TRBJ1-1, with D possibly being TRBD1 (5 bases). Germline assignment: CDR1 ENHRY and CDR2 SYGVKD. The CDR3 runs to 16 residues. The V gene lost 2 bases and the J gene lost 1 base, with 14 bases spanning the gap. The DNA of the CDR3 is TGTGCCATCAGTGAGATGGGAGGGGTGGCGAACACTGAAGCTTTCTTT. Translation gives CAISEMGGVANTEAFF.

V is TRBV15 and J is TRBJ1-4, with D possibly TRBD1 on 5 matching bases. The CDR3 loop spans 18 amino acids. Trimming removed 4 bases at V and 2 bases at J, with 20 bases between. In germline, CDR1 is LNHNV, CDR2 YYDKDF (reference sequence). The CDR3 coding sequence is TGTGCCACCAGCACCAGCGCGGGACGGCGTTTTACTAATGAAAAACTGTTTTTT. Protein product: CATSTSAGRRFTNEKLFF.

V and J are TRBV3-1 (or the pseudogene TRBV3-2) and TRBJ1-2; no firm D call. The germline V gene has CDR1 LGHDT and CDR2 YNNKEL (reference sequence). Trimming pared 4 bases from V and 5 bases from J, leaving 11 bases between. The CDR3 totals 13 residues. This chain's CDR3 is CASSPGRPYGYTF. CDR3 in DNA: TGTGCCAGCAGCCCCGGTCGTCCATATGGCTACACCTTC.

The V gene is TRBV6-5, the J gene TRBJ1-1, with 9 bases matching TRBD1. CDR1 is MNHEY and CDR2 is SVGAGI in the germline V gene. J lost 4 bases, V lost 2 bases, and 5 bases had no gene match. The length of the CDR3 is 15 residues. The CDR3 sequence: CASSYRYRGLTEAFF. The CDR3 DNA is TGTGCCAGCAGTTACCGTTACAGGGGGCTCACTGAAGCTTTCTTT.

The chain carries TRBV5-4 and TRBJ2-5, with D unresolved. V was pared by 7 bases and J by 7 bases, with 14 bases between. Germline values: CDR1 SGHNT, CDR2 YYREEE (reference sequence). This CDR3 is built from 12 residues. CDR3 in amino acids: CASGDKLRTQYF. The DNA for the CDR3 is TGTGCCAGCGGGGATAAGCTGAGGACCCAGTACTTC.

J is TRBJ2-7 and V is TRBV19; D possibly matches TRBD1 or TRBD2 (6 bases each). Germline assignment: CDR1 LNHDA and CDR2 SQIVND (reference sequence). The CDR3 is made up of 14 amino acids. V was shortened by 1 base and J by 4 bases, with 11 bases between the two germline ends. The CDR3 nucleotides are TGTGCCAGTAGTATAGGCGGAGGGGGATACGAGCAGTACTTC. Its protein is CASSIGGGGYEQYF.

The V gene is TRBV19, the J gene TRBJ1-2; D remains unclear. The CDR3 contains 12 residues. V lost 8 bases, J lost 2 bases, and 9 bases lay in between. CDR1 is LNHDA, CDR2 SQIVND, per germline (reference sequence). The CDR3 spells CASHRANYGYTF. The CDR3 DNA reads as TGTGCCAGTCATCGGGCAAACTATGGCTACACCTTC.

This clone was recorded only once. The chain recombines TRBV28 with TRBJ2-3, with TRBD2 matching over 16 bases. With 5 bases clipped from V and 0 bases from J, the junction kept 8 bases outside the gene matches. CDR1 MDHEN and CDR2 SYDVKM come from the germline V gene. There are 19 residues in the CDR3. CDR3 in amino acids: CASSLSGLAGGPSTDTQYF. For the CDR3, the DNA is TGTGCCAGCAGTCTCTCGGGACTAGCGGGGGGGCCGAGCACAGATACGCAGTATTTT.

This sequence joins TRBV24-1 and TRBJ2-1, with 8 bases fitting TRBD2. Germline V CDR1 and CDR2: KGHDR, SFDVKD. V shed 4 bases and J 5 bases; nucleotides not matched to a gene: 9. The CDR3 is 16 amino acids. The CDR3 protein is CATSDRHTSGNNEQFF. Written as DNA, the CDR3 is TGTGCCACCAGTGACCGACATACTAGCGGCAACAATGAGCAGTTCTTC.

CDR3 residues: CAISTSGGYSYEQYF. CDR3 sequence (DNA): TGTGCCATCAGCACTAGCGGGGGGTACTCCTACGAGCAGTACTTC. The rearrangement links TRBV10-3 to TRBJ2-7; TRBD2 aligns across 12 bases. Germline loops: CDR1 ENHRY, CDR2 SYGVKD. J gave up 0 bases and V 6 bases, and 3 bases lay outside the gene matches. The CDR3 has 15 amino acids.

The chain has TRBV24-1 and TRBJ2-1, with TRBD2 matching over 8 bases. Germline-derived CDR1 and CDR2 are KGHDR and SFDVKD. V was pared by 11 bases and J by 4 bases, with 6 bases of the junction left unmatched. CDR3 length: 13 amino acids. The CDR3 DNA sequence: TGTGCCAAGGTAGGCGGGAGGTACAATGAGCAGTTCTTC. Translated: CAKVGGRYNEQFF.

CDR3 residues: CASSPGLEFAGELFF. The CDR3 region has the DNA TGCGCCAGCAGCCCCGGACTAGAGTTCGCCGGGGAGCTGTTTTTT. The chain employs TRBV4-3 and TRBJ2-2; 7 bases align to TRBD2. CDR1 and CDR2 from the germline V gene are LGHNA and YSLEER. V lost 4 bases to trimming and J lost 6 bases; unmatched junction nucleotides: 8. There are 15 residues in the CDR3.

CDR3 in DNA: TGTGCCAGCAGTGAAAACAGGGGTGGGACTGAAGCTTTCTTT. This sequence encodes CASSENRGGTEAFF. V gene TRBV6-1 combines with J gene TRBJ1-1; TRBD1 matches at 7 bases. V lost 2 bases and J lost 5; bases outside the gene matches: 5. The CDR3 sequence is 14 residues long. From germline, CDR1 is MNHNS and CDR2 SASEGT.

This clone came up a few times. This chain joins TRBV7-6 and TRBJ1-3; 7 bases are a match to TRBD1. The V and J ends lost 2 bases and 0 bases, in that order; junction bases with no gene match: 7. The CDR3 is 17 residues long. The germline V gene encodes CDR1 SGHVS and CDR2 FNYEAQ. In DNA form, the CDR3 reads TGTGCCAGCAGCTTATCAGGGGGTCCCTACTCTGGAAACACCATATATTTT. Its protein product is CASSLSGGPYSGNTIYF.

The V call is TRBV19, the J call TRBJ1-5; D uncertain. The germline gives CDR1 LNHDA, CDR2 SQIVND (reference sequence). This CDR3 is 15 amino acids long. The germline V and J ends were trimmed by 3 bases and 3 bases, with 12 bases remaining between them. The CDR3 spells CASSMMWANNQPQHF. For the CDR3, the DNA is TGTGCCAGTAGTATGATGTGGGCCAACAATCAGCCCCAGCATTTT.

The rearrangement joins TRBV4-3 to TRBJ2-3; 7 bases map to TRBD2. Germline V gene sequence: CDR1 LGHNA, CDR2 YSLEER. Germline trimming cut 1 base from V and 4 bases from J; bases unmatched to any gene: 11. The CDR3 spans 17 residues. CDR3 DNA sequence: TGCGCCAGCAGCCAAGCTTATCGGGGGGTGATGTCAGATACGCAGTATTTT. Translated, it gives CASSQAYRGVMSDTQYF.